The sequence of this TCR beta chain was determined in a study of cytomegalovirus exposure and HLA in healthy donors. The PCR employed 60 Vbeta primers together with 13 Jbeta primers. The assay was immunoSEQ multiplex PCR, and TCRdb's table has in-frame clones only and misses some. The table shows some 190,000 clones, with around 80% occurring only once. Study-level points and caveats: As a later analysis showed, a missense DCLRE1C variant was linked to trimming of TCR beta V- and J-genes. What TCR beta sequences reportedly achieved was accurate prediction of HLA-A and HLA-B alleles in most subjects.

About this clone itself: What it recognizes is unknown.

Source material: PBMCs. This clonotype was obtained from a woman in her 30s in good health and CMV-seronegative.

The CDR3 spells CASTGNRGKQETQYF. CDR3 nucleotide sequence: TGTGCCAGCACTGGGAACAGGGGGAAACAAGAGACCCAGTACTTC. The chain couples TRBV6-1 to TRBJ2-5, with 8 bases aligning to TRBD1. CDR3 length: 15 amino acids. Trimming cost V 7 bases and J 2 bases; bases outside gene matches: 9. Germline V gene data show CDR1 as MNHNS and CDR2 as SASEGT.